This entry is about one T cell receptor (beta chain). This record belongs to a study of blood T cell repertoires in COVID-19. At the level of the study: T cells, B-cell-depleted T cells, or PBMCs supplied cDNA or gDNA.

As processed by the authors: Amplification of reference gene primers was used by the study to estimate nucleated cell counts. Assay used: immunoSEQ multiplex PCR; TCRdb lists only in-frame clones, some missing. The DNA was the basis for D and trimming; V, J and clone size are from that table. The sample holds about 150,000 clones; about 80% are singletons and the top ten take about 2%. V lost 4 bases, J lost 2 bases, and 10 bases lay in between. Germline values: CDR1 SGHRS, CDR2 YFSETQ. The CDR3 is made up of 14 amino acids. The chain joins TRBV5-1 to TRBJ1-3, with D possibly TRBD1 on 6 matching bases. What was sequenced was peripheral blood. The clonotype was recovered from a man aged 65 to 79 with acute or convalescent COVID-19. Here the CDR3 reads CASSDGTTGNTIYF. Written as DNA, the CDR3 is TGCGCCAGCAGCGACGGGACAACTGGAAACACCATATATTTT.